This T cell receptor beta chain appears in the sequencing data of a study of blood T cell repertoires in COVID-19 (TCRdb year 2020). About the investigation overall: The collaborator samples originated in the United States, Italy and Spain and spanned the acute and convalescent phases of COVID-19. The prospective study material was composed of cDNA or gDNA derived from T cells, B-cell-depleted T cells, or PBMCs. Subjects who had been exposed to COVID-19, were actively infected with it, or had recovered from it provided the deeply sampled blood TCRbeta repertoires that made up the dataset. The repertoires were released in a freely available public database intended as a resource for research on the immune response to SARS-CoV-2. Samples were obtained from the ongoing ImmuneRACE study (first 160 participants) and from about 1,300 subjects provided by 6 global collaborators. A de-identified subject ID, COVID-19 status, age in years and sex were almost always included in the sample metadata. Where available, HLA class I and class II types were taken from metadata supplied by the sample provider and were not determined by assay-based typing.

TCRbeta CDR3 regions were amplified from genomic DNA using the immunoSEQ Assay, a bias-controlled multiplex PCR. The paper's processing steps were these. The number of nucleated cells in each sample was estimated by amplification of reference gene primers within the assay. Sequence reads were collapsed and filtered to measure the absolute abundance of every unique TCRbeta CDR3 rearrangement. For each sample, productive Simpson clonality was calculated as the square root of Simpson's diversity index across productive rearrangements. In its TCRdb copy, this immuneACCESS table keeps in-frame sequences only and misses some clones. Where compared with another copy, unresolved V genes explain less than half of these, and the others have no known cause. The D gene and trimming were derived from the DNA, and the V and J assignments and clone size from that table. Here the sample has some 320,000 clones; around 87% occur a single time. The ten top clones hold approximately 8% of the sample.

The CDR3 holds 14 amino acids from the cysteine to the phenylalanine. Of the read, only the CDR3 DNA is kept; its 42 bases are in frame from base 1. V sheds 1 base and J sheds 3 bases, leaving 9 bases between their ends. From the germline V gene, CDR1 is SGHNT and CDR2 is YENEEA. Worth noting for this clone: Its antigen is unknown. Nothing much larger sits one base from this clone, and base qualities are not available.

Overall results and qualifications from the work: How much clinical and demographic metadata was included differed by source and by participant, and the metadata was provided uncurated.

Samples from volunteer blood donors who had recovered from COVID-19 were contributed by a second Seattle source. Collaborating institutions collected whole blood in K2EDTA tubes following their own protocols. For TCRbeta analysis, collaborators shipped samples in one of three forms: frozen whole blood, isolated PBMCs, or DNA extracted from either of those sample types. The source material was peripheral blood. The TCR was taken from a woman in her fifties or sixties who had recovered from COVID-19. This receptor chain uses TRBV11-3 and TRBJ1-1, with no confident D gene call. The CDR3 region: CASSLGGRDTEAFF. The DNA reads as follows: TGTGCCAGCAGCTTAGGTGGGAGAGACACTGAAGCTTTCTTT.